Listed here are 5 T cell receptor beta chains from one sample, sequenced in a study of spatial heterogeneity in lung cancer. The time point here: blood at routine non-recurrence follow-up after resection. Researchers sequenced whole RNA taken from tumor, nontumor lung or frozen PBMC without sorting. In TCRdb, the 5' RACE reads were re-called with MiXCR into one record per CDR3 protein. The top ten clones hold roughly 15% of a sample with 95,000 to 130,000 distinct CDR3 sequences, approximately 12% of them seen once. Material: PBMCs, obtained at follow-up. Source of these receptors: a male donor with early-stage non-small cell lung cancer.

This clonotype appeared a few times. The V gene is TRBV10-3, the J gene TRBJ2-3; 9 nucleotides line up with TRBD2. This CDR3 is 14 amino acids long. Looked up from germline, CDR1 is ENHRY and CDR2 is SYGVKD. Unmatched junction bases numbered 2, after V lost 6 bases and J lost 1 base. The CDR3 bases are TGTGCCATCAGCTGGACTAGCGGCACAGATACGCAGTATTTT. Translation: CAISWTSGTDTQYF.

This clonotype appeared a few times. The chain's CDR3 is CASSSRQGNEKLFF. DNA for the CDR3: TGTGCCAGCAGTTCCCGACAGGGGAATGAAAAACTGTTTTTT. This chain uses TRBV6-5 with TRBJ1-4; 8 nucleotides align to TRBD1. CDR1 MNHEY and CDR2 SVGAGI come from the germline V gene. The length of the CDR3 is 14 residues. Trimming removed 4 bases from V and 5 bases from J; junction bases left unmatched: 3.

The rearrangement joins TRBV27 to TRBJ2-3, with D possibly matching TRBD2 (6 bases). The CDR3 loop spans 17 amino acids. Trimming took 1 base from V and 1 from J, leaving 15 bases between them. Germline CDR1 reads MNHEY; CDR2 reads SMNVEV (reference sequence). The CDR3 nucleotides read TGTGCCAGCAGTTTATTCAGTGGGCGGGGACGCACAGATACGCAGTATTTT. Translation gives CASSLFSGRGRTDTQYF.

This clonotype has a handful of counts. The gene calls are TRBV3-1 and TRBJ2-7; D is perhaps TRBD2 (6 bases). V shed 9 bases and J shed 6 bases, with 12 bases lying between them. CDR3 length: 11 residues. The V gene's germline CDR1 is LGHDT and CDR2 YNNKEL (reference sequence). Written as DNA, the CDR3 is TGTGCCAGTTGTTCGGAGGGCGAGCAGTACTTC. Its translation: CASCSEGEQYF.

In this sample, this clonotype turned up a few times. The chain has TRBV2 and TRBJ1-2, with D uncertain. Looked up from germline, CDR1 is SNHLY and CDR2 is FYNNEI. The V and J ends lost 7 bases and 0 bases respectively, with 9 bases between them. The CDR3 runs to 13 residues. Written as DNA, the CDR3 is TGTGCCAGCAACCCGGAATCTAACTATGGCTACACCTTC. Protein product: CASNPESNYGYTF.